This is a list of T cell receptor beta chains from one sample in a study of blood T cell repertoires in COVID-19. Method: immunoSEQ multiplex PCR; TCRdb's copy keeps in-frame clones and lacks some. Of about 330,000 clones in the sample, 80% to 90% are singletons; the top ten hold 5%. Material for sequencing was PBMCs or T cells enriched from blood (not recorded which). These receptors originate from a man aged 30 to 45 who had recovered from COVID-19. The conserved cysteine and the conserved F or W are not part of the CDR3 here.

CDR3 protein	V gene	J gene
AAGSSGVGTQY	TRBV28	TRBJ2-5
ASSKVRTGVTEAF	TRBV21-1	TRBJ1-1
ASSLDLAAKQENEQF	TRBV5-4	TRBJ2-1
ASRGHGVADTQY	TRBV6-5	TRBJ2-3
ASSEWRTNEKLF	TRBV6-1	TRBJ1-4
ASSFPGTSGLLEQF	TRBV27	TRBJ2-1
ASSPQGNLNEQF	TRBV27	TRBJ2-1
ASSSDRGNYEQY	TRBV5-1	TRBJ2-7
ASSYRGRRAKNIQY	TRBV2	TRBJ2-4
ASSQTGARRDTQY	TRBV5-8	TRBJ2-3
ASSLGQGASVYEQY	TRBV5-1	TRBJ2-7
ATSDLSRSGAGELF	TRBV24-1	TRBJ2-2
ASSHGQGGQETQY	TRBV7-9	TRBJ2-5
ASSLYWDTQY	TRBV12-3/TRBV12-4	TRBJ2-3
ASSTPSGGYTGELF	TRBV27	TRBJ2-2
ASSGSWTAGNTIY	TRBV3-1/TRBV3-2	TRBJ1-3
SVEDPRDREDEQY	TRBV29-1	TRBJ2-7
ASSLGGKNEQF	TRBV7-9	TRBJ2-1
ASSFPTGENYGYT	TRBV11-2	TRBJ1-2
ASSQDPNSGGFYNEQF	TRBV4-2	TRBJ2-1
ASSTAVDRVLGSTYEQY	TRBV19	TRBJ2-7
ASSLAGRGQISEAF	TRBV7-9	TRBJ1-1
ASSFDRGVIGYT	TRBV19	TRBJ1-2
ASSADREDQPQH	TRBV2	TRBJ1-5
ASSQVGGTEAF	TRBV3-1/TRBV3-2	TRBJ1-1
ATSEPGTGATDTQY	TRBV24-1	TRBJ2-3
ASSLDPDRGDYGYT	TRBV11-3	TRBJ1-2
AWDPSGQGMPEAF	TRBV30	TRBJ1-1
ATSATDGGTDTQY	TRBV24-1	TRBJ2-3
ASSQVATRVNTEAF	TRBV4-1	TRBJ1-1
ASSPLGLAGDTQY	TRBV13	TRBJ2-3
ASSLVGDNSPLH	TRBV5-1	TRBJ1-6
ASSQVDLGADNYGYT	TRBV14	TRBJ1-2
ASGQYRGRIQPQH	TRBV28	TRBJ1-5
ASRRNSRDYYGYT	TRBV27	TRBJ1-2
ASSLFRGSTQY	TRBV28	TRBJ2-5
ASSPAGTYNEQF	TRBV6-6	TRBJ2-1